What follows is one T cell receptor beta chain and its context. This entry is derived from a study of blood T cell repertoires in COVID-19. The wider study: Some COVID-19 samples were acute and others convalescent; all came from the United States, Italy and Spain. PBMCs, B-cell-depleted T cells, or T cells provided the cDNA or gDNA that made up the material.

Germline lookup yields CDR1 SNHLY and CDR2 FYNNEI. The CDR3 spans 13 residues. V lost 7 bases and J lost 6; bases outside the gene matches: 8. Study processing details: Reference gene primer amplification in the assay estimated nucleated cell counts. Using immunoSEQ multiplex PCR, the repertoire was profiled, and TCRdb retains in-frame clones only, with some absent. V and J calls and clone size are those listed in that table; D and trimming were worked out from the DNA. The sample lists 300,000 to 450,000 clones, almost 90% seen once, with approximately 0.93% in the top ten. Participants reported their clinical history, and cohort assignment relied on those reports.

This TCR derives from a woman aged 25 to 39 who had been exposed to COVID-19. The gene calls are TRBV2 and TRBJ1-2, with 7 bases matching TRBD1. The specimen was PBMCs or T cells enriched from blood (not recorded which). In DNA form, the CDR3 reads TGTGCCAGCACGCCGCGACAGGGAGATGGCTACACCTTC. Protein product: CASTPRQGDGYTF.